The 5 T cell receptor beta chains below all came from one sample that was sequenced in a study of TIL therapy for anti-PD-1-resistant metastatic lung cancer. The libraries were made with immunoSEQ v3. Here immunoSEQ multiplex PCR was the method, and the copy in TCRdb shows in-frame clones only, minus some. Among roughly 54,000 clones listed, around 86% were seen once. As to time point: pre-treatment sample, taken before nivolumab and TIL therapy. Sequencing was performed on blood, taken at baseline. These receptors all stem from a person aged 25 to 80 with non-small cell lung cancer.

J is TRBJ2-1 and V is TRBV5-5; D call uncertain. Trimming shortened V by 0 bases and J by 7 bases, and 14 bases separated the two germline ends. CDR3 length: 15 residues. The germline V gene has CDR1 SGHKS and CDR2 YYEKEE (reference sequence). As DNA, the CDR3 is TGTGCCAGCAGCTTGGGACTGGGCCTTGTGAATGAGCAGTTCTTC. It codes for CASSLGLGLVNEQFF.

The chain uses TRBV5-1 and TRBJ2-7; tentative D call: TRBD2 (6 bases). There are 15 residues in the CDR3. In germline, CDR1 is SGHRS, CDR2 YFSETQ. V was clipped by 2 bases and J by 3 bases, with 15 bases between them. The CDR3 DNA sequence: TGCGCCAGCAGCTTAGAGATCTGGCGGGACTACGAGCAGTACTTC. The encoded protein is CASSLEIWRDYEQYF.

J is TRBJ2-3 and V is TRBV10-3, with no clear D. This CDR3 is 18 amino acids long. CDR1 is ENHRY and CDR2 is SYGVKD in the germline V gene. The V end was cut by 0 bases, the J end by 3 bases, with 19 bases between. Written as DNA, the CDR3 is TGTGCCATCAGTGAGTCCGGAATTCCCACTCCAAGGACAGATACGCAGTATTTT. It codes for CAISESGIPTPRTDTQYF.

J is TRBJ1-6 and V is TRBV7-3; no firm D call. Germline values: CDR1 SGHTA, CDR2 FQGTGA. Trimming removed 5 bases at V and 7 bases at J, with 9 bases between. CDR3 length: 13 residues. CDR3 DNA: TGTGCCAGCAGCGCCGGACCCAATTCACCCCTCCACTTT. Encoded protein: CASSAGPNSPLHF.

This clone was recorded once. V and J are TRBV6-5 and TRBJ1-1, with D unclear. V was cut by 7 bases and J by 1 base, with 4 bases left in between. The CDR3 has 11 residues. From germline, CDR1 is MNHEY and CDR2 SVGAGI. This chain's CDR3 is CASNENTEAFF. DNA of the CDR3: TGTGCCAGCAACGAGAACACTGAAGCTTTCTTT.